One sample yielded the 22 T cell receptor beta chains listed below, sequenced in a study of T cell changes during pregnancy in multiple sclerosis. TCRdb's table, derived via immunoSEQ multiplex PCR, lists solely in-frame clones and lacks some. This sample has approximately 40,000 clones; about 92% occur once, and the top ten carry roughly 5%. The sequences come from CD8+ T cells from peripheral blood mononuclear cells, collected in the third trimester of pregnancy. These receptors came from a female donor with multiple sclerosis, enrolled in a pregnancy study.

This clone was recorded a few times. The rearrangement uses TRBV4-3 and TRBJ1-1, with D perhaps matching TRBD1 (5 bases). V was clipped by 5 bases and J by 5 bases, with 18 bases between them. The CDR3 sequence is 15 residues long. Germline V CDR1 and CDR2: LGHNA, YSLEER. The CDR3 loop reads CASSAGLGGLTEAFF. For the CDR3, the DNA is TGCGCCAGCAGCGCGGGGTTGGGGGGTTTGACTGAAGCTTTCTTT.

This chain links TRBV27 with TRBJ2-3; 7 nucleotides agree with TRBD2. Trimming cost V 1 base and J 0 bases; bases outside gene matches: 4. This CDR3 has 16 residues. Germline CDR1 is MNHEY and CDR2 is SMNVEV (reference sequence). Here the CDR3 DNA reads TGTGCCAGCAGTTTATGGTCTAGCGGAAGCACAGATACGCAGTATTTT. Its protein product is CASSLWSSGSTDTQYF.

The V gene is TRBV9, the J gene TRBJ1-2, with 8 nucleotides matching TRBD1. Germline V gene lookup returns CDR1 SGDLS and CDR2 YYNGEE. The V gene end was trimmed by 3 bases and the J gene end by 4 bases; junction bases not matched to a gene: 8. This CDR3 is built from 15 residues. The DNA for the CDR3 is TGTGCCAGCAGCGAGACAGGGGCGGGGTTCTATGGCTACACCTTC. Its protein is CASSETGAGFYGYTF.

DNA for the CDR3: TGTGCCAGCAGTGATCCCGTGGGGAGCCCCGATGAGCAGTTCTTC. It encodes CASSDPVGSPDEQFF. This sequence joins TRBV25-1 and TRBJ2-1; D is possibly TRBD2 (5 bases). Trimming removed 3 bases from V and 8 bases from J, with 17 bases in between. This CDR3 comprises 15 residues. CDR1 MGHDK and CDR2 SYGVNS come from the germline V gene. Using reference TRBV25-1 and TRBJ2-1 for the parts outside the CDR3, the full variable domain is EADIYQTPRYLVIGTGKKITLECSQTMGHDKMYWYQQDPGMELHLIHYSYGVNSTEKGDLSSESTVSRIRTEHFPLTLESARPSHTSQYLCASSDPVGSPDEQFFGPGTRLTVL.

This clone appeared once. V gene TRBV29-1 combines with J gene TRBJ2-1; TRBD1 matches at 11 bases. Germline CDR1 and CDR2: SQVTM and ANQGSEA. The V gene end was trimmed by 7 bases and the J gene end by 8 bases; junction bases not matched to a gene: 10. The CDR3 length is 14 residues. The CDR3: CSGWTGGAWDEQFF. The CDR3 coding sequence is TGCAGCGGGTGGACAGGGGGCGCTTGGGATGAGCAGTTCTTC.

This sequence joins TRBV10-3 and TRBJ2-5, with 10 bases aligning to TRBD2. V shed 8 bases and J 4 bases; nucleotides not matched to a gene: 13. Germline V gene lookup returns CDR1 ENHRY and CDR2 SYGVKD. The CDR3 loop spans 16 amino acids. The CDR3 is CAIGSSGLASGETQYF. DNA for the CDR3: TGTGCCATCGGGTCGTCGGGACTAGCGTCTGGAGAGACCCAGTACTTC.

The chain employs TRBV5-1 and TRBJ2-5, with D uncertain. Germline assignment: CDR1 SGHRS and CDR2 YFSETQ. This CDR3 is 11 amino acids long. V gave up 2 bases and J gave up 6 bases, with 5 bases separating them. CDR3 nucleotide sequence: TGCGCCAGCAGCTTTAATAAGACCCAGTACTTC. Protein product: CASSFNKTQYF. The full variable domain, completed using reference TRBV5-1 and TRBJ2-5, is KAGVTQTPRYLIKTRGQQVTLSCSPISGHRSVSWYQQTPGQGLQFLFEYFSETQRNKGNFPGRFSGRQFSNSRSEMNVSTLELGDSALYLCASSFNKTQYFGPGTRLLVL.

The rearrangement links TRBV6-1 to TRBJ1-5, with 9 bases fitting TRBD1. The germline V gene encodes CDR1 MNHNS and CDR2 SASEGT. CDR3 length: 14 residues. J lost 6 bases, V lost 4 bases, and 4 bases had no gene match. The CDR3 DNA is TGTGCCAGCAGTGGGACAGGGGCTAGTCAGCCCCAGCATTTT. It encodes CASSGTGASQPQHF.

This rearrangement joins TRBV6-1 to TRBJ2-7, with 7 bases matching TRBD1. Germline CDR1 is MNHNS and CDR2 is SASEGT. This CDR3 is 15 amino acids long. The V segment lost 5 bases and the J segment 4 bases; nucleotides outside the gene matches: 11. Here the CDR3 reads CASSPRRTGHYEQYF. The CDR3 nucleotides are TGTGCCAGCAGTCCCAGACGGACAGGACATTACGAGCAGTACTTC.

The rearrangement links TRBV28 to TRBJ2-7, with 11 bases identical to TRBD2. V dropped 5 bases and J dropped 0; count of bases not matched to a gene: 9. This CDR3 comprises 17 residues. Per germline, CDR1 MDHEN and CDR2 SYDVKM. In nucleotides, the CDR3 is TGTGCCAGCAGTGCCTCGGGACTAGCGGCTTTCTCCTACGAGCAGTACTTC. Protein: CASSASGLAAFSYEQYF.

The chain couples TRBV5-1 to TRBJ1-4; D is ambiguous. CDR1 and CDR2 from the germline V gene are SGHRS and YFSETQ. The CDR3 spans 16 residues. The ends were cut back, 4 bases at V and 0 bases at J, with 13 bases in the middle. Here the CDR3 DNA reads TGCGCCAGCAGCACCCTGACGGAGGCAACTAATGAAAAACTGTTTTTT. It codes for CASSTLTEATNEKLFF.

This sequence joins TRBV4-3 and TRBJ2-3, with a tentative D call TRBD2 (5 bases). CDR3 size: 13 residues. Germline CDR1 reads LGHNA; CDR2 reads YSLEER. Trimming cost V 4 bases and J 1 base, with 6 bases left between them. CDR3 loop: CASSLSGTDTQYF. The CDR3 DNA reads TGCGCCAGCAGCCTTAGCGGCACAGATACGCAGTATTTT.

The genes are TRBV5-6 and TRBJ1-3, with D tentatively TRBD1 (5 bases). Deletions cut 2 bases from V and 3 bases from J, with 9 bases between. This CDR3 is 14 amino acids long. Germline assignment: CDR1 SGHDT and CDR2 YYEEEE. In DNA, the CDR3 is TGTGCCAGCAGCTTCCGGGACTTTGGAAACACCATATATTTT. As protein: CASSFRDFGNTIYF.

The chain joins TRBV5-4 to TRBJ2-7, with 11 bases matching TRBD2. Trimming removed 4 bases from V and 5 bases from J; junction bases left unmatched: 5. The CDR3 is made up of 14 amino acids. Germline CDR1 SGHNT, CDR2 YYREEE (reference sequence). This CDR3 reads CASSPGTSGNEQYF. CDR3 DNA: TGTGCCAGCAGCCCCGGGACTAGCGGAAACGAGCAGTACTTC.

There are a few counts of this clone. Other DNA sequences in this sample translate to the same CDR3. The chain uses TRBV11-2 and TRBJ2-3; a weak D match, TRBD2 (6 bases). The CDR3 extends over 15 amino acids. CDR1 SGHAT and CDR2 FQNNGV come from the germline V gene. The V gene lost 3 bases and the J gene lost 0 bases, with 10 bases spanning the gap. The CDR3 spells CASSFSGSSTDTQYF. DNA for the CDR3: TGTGCCAGCAGCTTCAGCGGGTCGAGCACAGATACGCAGTATTTT.

The V gene is TRBV6-1, the J gene TRBJ2-6; D gene ambiguous. The CDR3 has 15 residues. V lost 5 bases, J lost 0 bases, and 8 bases lay in between. Germline V gene sequence: CDR1 MNHNS, CDR2 SASEGT. The CDR3 reads CASSNERSGANVLTF. DNA for the CDR3: TGTGCCAGCAGTAACGAGCGCTCTGGGGCCAACGTCCTGACTTTC.

The V and J genes are TRBV19 and TRBJ1-5, with 8 bases aligning to TRBD1. This CDR3 has 14 amino acids. The germline V gene encodes CDR1 LNHDA and CDR2 SQIVND (reference sequence). Germline trimming cut 6 bases from V and 4 bases from J; bases unmatched to any gene: 5. The CDR3: CASSPGGRNQPQHF. For the CDR3, the DNA is TGTGCCAGTAGCCCAGGGGGCCGTAATCAGCCCCAGCATTTT.

This chain uses TRBV28 with TRBJ1-3, with 7 bases that match TRBD1. Per the germline V gene, CDR1 is MDHEN and CDR2 is SYDVKM. Trimming took 2 bases from V and 4 from J; bases not matched to a gene: 8. The CDR3 covers 16 residues. The CDR3 DNA is TGTGCCAGCAGTTTACCCTTTAGGGGGCCGGGAAACACCATATATTTT. Amino acids: CASSLPFRGPGNTIYF.

The chain combines TRBV28 with TRBJ2-7, with D possibly being TRBD2 (6 bases). Germline CDR1 MDHEN, CDR2 SYDVKM. This CDR3 contains 16 residues. V shed 3 bases and J shed 2 bases, with 17 bases lying between them. The CDR3: CASSFLSSDPTYEQYF. The CDR3 DNA sequence: TGTGCCAGCAGTTTTCTTTCTAGCGACCCTACCTACGAGCAGTACTTC.

V and J are TRBV19 and TRBJ2-1, with a tentative D call TRBD1 (6 bases). The CDR3 runs 16 residues. V lost 5 bases to trimming and J lost 3 bases, with 17 bases between them. CDR1 is LNHDA, CDR2 SQIVND, per germline (reference sequence). The CDR3 sequence: CASSGPQRTDYNEQFF. CDR3 sequence (DNA): TGTGCCAGTAGTGGGCCCCAAAGGACAGACTACAATGAGCAGTTCTTC. Variable domain in full (rest from reference TRBV19 and TRBJ2-1): DGGITQSPKYLFRKEGQNVTLSCEQNLNHDAMYWYRQDPGQGLRLIYYSQIVNDFQKGDIAEGYSVSREKKESFPLTVTSAQKNPTAFYLCASSGPQRTDYNEQFFGPGTRLTVL.

V is TRBV19 and J is TRBJ2-7; D is possibly TRBD2 (6 bases). The CDR3 covers 14 residues. V shed 5 bases and J shed 1 base, with 12 bases lying between them. CDR1 and CDR2 from the germline V gene are LNHDA and SQIVND (reference sequence). CDR3 DNA sequence: TGTGCCAGTAGTGAGCCGGGACTTTCCTACGAGCAGTACTTC. Translating it yields CASSEPGLSYEQYF.

V and J are TRBV10-3 and TRBJ2-7, with TRBD2 matching over 10 bases. This CDR3 is 14 amino acids long. The trim removed 3 bases at V and 5 bases at J, leaving 4 bases unmatched. Germline V CDR1 and CDR2: ENHRY, SYGVKD. The CDR3 DNA reads as TGTGCCATCAGTGATTCTAGCGGGAGAGACGAGCAGTACTTC. This translates into CAISDSSGRDEQYF.